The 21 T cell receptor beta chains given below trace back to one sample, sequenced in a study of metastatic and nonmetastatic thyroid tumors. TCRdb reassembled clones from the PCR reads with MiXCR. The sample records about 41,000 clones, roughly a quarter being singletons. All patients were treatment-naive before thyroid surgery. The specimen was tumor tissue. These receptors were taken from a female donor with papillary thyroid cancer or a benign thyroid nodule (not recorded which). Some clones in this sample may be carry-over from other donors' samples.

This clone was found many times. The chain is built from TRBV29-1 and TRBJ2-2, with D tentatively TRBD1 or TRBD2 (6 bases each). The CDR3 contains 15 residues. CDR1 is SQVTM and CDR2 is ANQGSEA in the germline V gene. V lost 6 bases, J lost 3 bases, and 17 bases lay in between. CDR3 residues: CSVRREEGDTGELFF. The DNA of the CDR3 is TGCAGCGTCCGAAGGGAGGAGGGGGACACCGGGGAGCTGTTTTTT.

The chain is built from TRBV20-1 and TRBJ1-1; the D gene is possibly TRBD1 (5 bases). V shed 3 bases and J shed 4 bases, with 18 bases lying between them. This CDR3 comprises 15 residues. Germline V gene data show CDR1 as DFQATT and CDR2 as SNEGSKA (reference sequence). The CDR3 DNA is TGCAGTGCTAGTTCTCCCTGGGGGGGGGGCACTGAAGCTTTCTTT. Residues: CSASSPWGGGTEAFF.

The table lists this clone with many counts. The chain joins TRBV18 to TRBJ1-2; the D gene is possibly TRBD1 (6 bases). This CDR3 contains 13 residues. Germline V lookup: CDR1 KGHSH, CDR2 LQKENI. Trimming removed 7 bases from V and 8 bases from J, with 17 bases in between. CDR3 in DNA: TGTGCCAGCTTCCCTCGCAGGGGAGGAGGCTACACCTTC. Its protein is CASFPRRGGGYTF.

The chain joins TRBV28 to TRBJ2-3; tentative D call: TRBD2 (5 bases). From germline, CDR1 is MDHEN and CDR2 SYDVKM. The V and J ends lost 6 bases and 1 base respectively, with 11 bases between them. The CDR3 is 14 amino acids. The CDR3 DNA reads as TGTGCCAGCAGCTTCCTTAGCGGCACAGATACGCAGTATTTT. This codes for CASSFLSGTDTQYF.

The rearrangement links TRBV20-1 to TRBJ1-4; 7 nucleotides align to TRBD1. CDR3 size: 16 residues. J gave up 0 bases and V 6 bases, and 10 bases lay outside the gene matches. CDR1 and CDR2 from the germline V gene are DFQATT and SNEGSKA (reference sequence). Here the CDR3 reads CSAGQVSEATNEKLFF. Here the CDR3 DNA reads TGCAGTGCCGGACAGGTTTCGGAAGCAACTAATGAAAAACTGTTTTTT.

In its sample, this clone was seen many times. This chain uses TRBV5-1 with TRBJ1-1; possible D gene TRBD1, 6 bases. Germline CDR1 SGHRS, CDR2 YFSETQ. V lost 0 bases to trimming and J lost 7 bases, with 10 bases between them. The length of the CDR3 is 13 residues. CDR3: CASSLDRALEAFF. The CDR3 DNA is TGCGCCAGCAGCTTGGACAGGGCTCTTGAAGCTTTCTTT.

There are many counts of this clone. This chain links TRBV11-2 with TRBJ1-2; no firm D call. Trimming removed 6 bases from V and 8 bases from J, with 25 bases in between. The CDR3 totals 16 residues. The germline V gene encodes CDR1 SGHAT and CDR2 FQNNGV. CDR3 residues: CASRQDGPMRTGGYTF. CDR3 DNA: TGTGCCAGCAGGCAAGATGGGCCTATGAGAACGGGCGGCTACACCTTC.

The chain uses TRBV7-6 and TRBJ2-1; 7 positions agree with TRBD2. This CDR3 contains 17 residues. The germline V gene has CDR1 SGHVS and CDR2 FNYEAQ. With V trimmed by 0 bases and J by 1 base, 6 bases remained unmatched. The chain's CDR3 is CASSLAPSGTSYNEQFF. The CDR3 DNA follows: TGTGCCAGCAGCTTAGCGCCCAGCGGGACTTCCTACAATGAGCAGTTCTTC.

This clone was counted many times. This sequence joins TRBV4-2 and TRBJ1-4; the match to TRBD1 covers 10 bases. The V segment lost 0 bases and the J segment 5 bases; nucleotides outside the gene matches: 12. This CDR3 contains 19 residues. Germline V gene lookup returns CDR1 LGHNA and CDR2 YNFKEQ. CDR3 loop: CASSQDTDRGRRSNEKLFF. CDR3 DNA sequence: TGTGCCAGCAGCCAAGATACCGACAGGGGGCGTCGATCGAATGAAAAACTGTTTTTT.

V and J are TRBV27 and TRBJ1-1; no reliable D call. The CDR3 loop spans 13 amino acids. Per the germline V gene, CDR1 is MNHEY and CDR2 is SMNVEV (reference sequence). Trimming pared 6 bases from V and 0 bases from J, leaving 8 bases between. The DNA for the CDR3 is TGTGCCAGCAGCAGGATCCTGAACACTGAAGCTTTCTTT. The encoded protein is CASSRILNTEAFF.

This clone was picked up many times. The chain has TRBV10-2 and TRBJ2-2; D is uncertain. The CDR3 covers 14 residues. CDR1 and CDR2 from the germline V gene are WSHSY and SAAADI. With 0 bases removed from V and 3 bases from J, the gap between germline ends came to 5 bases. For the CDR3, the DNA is TGCGCCAGCAGTGAGTCTGGGGACACCGGGGAGCTGTTTTTT. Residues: CASSESGDTGELFF.

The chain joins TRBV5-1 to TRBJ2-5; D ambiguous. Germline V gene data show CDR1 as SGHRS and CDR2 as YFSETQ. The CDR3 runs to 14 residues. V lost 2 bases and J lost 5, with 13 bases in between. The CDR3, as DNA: TGCGCCAGCAGCTTAGGATGGGGTGGGGAGACCCAGTACTTC. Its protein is CASSLGWGGETQYF.

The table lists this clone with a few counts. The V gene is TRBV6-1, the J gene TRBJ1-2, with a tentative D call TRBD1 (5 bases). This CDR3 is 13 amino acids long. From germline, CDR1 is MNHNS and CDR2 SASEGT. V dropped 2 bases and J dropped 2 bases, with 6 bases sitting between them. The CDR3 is CASSERDNYGYTF. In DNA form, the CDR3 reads TGTGCCAGCAGTGAACGGGACAACTATGGCTACACCTTC.

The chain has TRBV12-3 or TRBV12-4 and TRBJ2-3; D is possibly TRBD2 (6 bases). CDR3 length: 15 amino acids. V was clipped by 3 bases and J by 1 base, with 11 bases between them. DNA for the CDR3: TGTGCCAGCAGTTTTGCGGGAAGCGGCACAGATACGCAGTATTTT. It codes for CASSFAGSGTDTQYF.

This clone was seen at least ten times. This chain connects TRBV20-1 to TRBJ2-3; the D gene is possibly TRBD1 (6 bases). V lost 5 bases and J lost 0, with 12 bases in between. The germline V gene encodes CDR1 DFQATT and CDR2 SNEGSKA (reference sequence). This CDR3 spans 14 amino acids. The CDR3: CSALDRISTDTQYF. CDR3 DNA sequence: TGCAGTGCTCTCGACAGGATTAGCACAGATACGCAGTATTTT.

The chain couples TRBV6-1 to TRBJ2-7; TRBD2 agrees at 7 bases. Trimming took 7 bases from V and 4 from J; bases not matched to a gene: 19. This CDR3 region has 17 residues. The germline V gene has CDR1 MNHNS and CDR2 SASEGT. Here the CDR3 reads CASMEVPTRGKIYEQYF. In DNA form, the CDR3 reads TGTGCCAGCATGGAAGTCCCAACGCGGGGGAAAATATACGAGCAGTACTTC.

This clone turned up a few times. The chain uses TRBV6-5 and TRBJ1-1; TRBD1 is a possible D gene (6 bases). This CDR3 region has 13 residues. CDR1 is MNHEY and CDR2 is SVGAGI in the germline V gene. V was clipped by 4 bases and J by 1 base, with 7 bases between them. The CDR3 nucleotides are TGTGCCAGCAGTTGGACAGCGAACACTGAAGCTTTCTTT. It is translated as CASSWTANTEAFF.

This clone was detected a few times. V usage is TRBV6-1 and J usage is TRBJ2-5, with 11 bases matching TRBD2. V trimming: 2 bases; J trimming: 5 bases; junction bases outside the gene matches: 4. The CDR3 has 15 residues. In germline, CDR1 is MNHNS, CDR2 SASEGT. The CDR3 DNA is TGTGCCAGCAGTGAACTAGCGGGAGGTAGTGAGACCCAGTACTTC. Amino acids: CASSELAGGSETQYF.

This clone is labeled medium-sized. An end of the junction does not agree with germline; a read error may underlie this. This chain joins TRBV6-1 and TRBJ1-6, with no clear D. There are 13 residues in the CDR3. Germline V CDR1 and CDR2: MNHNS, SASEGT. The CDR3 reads CASSEVRGSPLHF. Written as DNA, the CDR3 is TGTGCCAGCAGCGAAGTCCGGGGATCACCCCTCCACTTT.

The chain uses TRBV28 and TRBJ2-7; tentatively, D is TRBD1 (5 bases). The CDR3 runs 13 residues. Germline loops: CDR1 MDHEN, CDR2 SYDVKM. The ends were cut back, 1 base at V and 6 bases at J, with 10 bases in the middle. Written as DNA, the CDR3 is TGTGCCAGCAGTTTATCCCCCGACAGCGAGCAGTACTTC. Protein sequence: CASSLSPDSEQYF. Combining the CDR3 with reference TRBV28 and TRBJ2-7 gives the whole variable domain DVKVTQSSRYLVKRTGEKVFLECVQDMDHENMFWYRQDPGLGLRLIYFSYDVKMKEKGDIPEGYSVSREKKERFSLILESASTNQTSMYLCASSLSPDSEQYFGPGTRLTVT.

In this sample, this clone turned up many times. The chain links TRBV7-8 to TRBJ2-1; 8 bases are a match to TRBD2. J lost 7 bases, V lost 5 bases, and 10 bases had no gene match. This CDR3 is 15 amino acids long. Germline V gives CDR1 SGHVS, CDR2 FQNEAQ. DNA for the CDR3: TGTGCCAGCAGCGCCGAAGCGGGAGCAGGAAATGAGCAGTTCTTC. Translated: CASSAEAGAGNEQFF. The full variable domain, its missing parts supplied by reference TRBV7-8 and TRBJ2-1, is GAGVSQSPRYKVAKRGQDVALRCDPISGHVSLFWYQQALGQGPEFLTYFQNEAQLDKSGLPSDRFFAERPEGSVSTLKIQRTQQEDSAVYLCASSAEAGAGNEQFFGPGTRLTVL.